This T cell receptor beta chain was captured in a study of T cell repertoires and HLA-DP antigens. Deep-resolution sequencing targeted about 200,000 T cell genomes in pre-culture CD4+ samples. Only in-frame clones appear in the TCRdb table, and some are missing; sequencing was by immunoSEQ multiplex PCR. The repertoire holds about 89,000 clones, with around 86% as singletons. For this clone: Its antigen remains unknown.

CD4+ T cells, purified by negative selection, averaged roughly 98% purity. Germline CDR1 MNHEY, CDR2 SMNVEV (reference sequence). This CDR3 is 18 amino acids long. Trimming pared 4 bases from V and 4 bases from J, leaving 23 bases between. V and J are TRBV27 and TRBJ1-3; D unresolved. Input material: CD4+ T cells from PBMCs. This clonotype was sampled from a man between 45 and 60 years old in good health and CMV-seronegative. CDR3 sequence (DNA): TGTGCCAGCAGTTCCAAGTCTCCTGGCGGGTATTCGGGAAACACCATATATTTT. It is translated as CASSSKSPGGYSGNTIYF.